The rows below give T cell receptor beta chains drawn from one sample of a study of cytomegalovirus exposure and HLA in healthy donors. Libraries were prepared by immunoSEQ multiplex PCR; TCRdb keeps only in-frame clonotypes and omits some of them. The table lists around 130,000 clones, approximately 85% of them singletons, with under 7% in the top ten. Specimen: PBMCs. Receptor source: a woman aged 30 to 39 in good health and CMV-seropositive. The CDR3 runs from the conserved cysteine through the conserved F or W. The order of the fields is clone size, V gene, J gene, CDR3 protein. Clone size is not always given. Where it is, it says once, few, many or a class for expanded clones.

-,TRBV6-1,TRBJ1-5,CASSEALGQGRQPQHF
-,TRBV30,TRBJ2-7,CAWSGQAAF
once,TRBV5-4,TRBJ2-2,CASSLMGTANTGELFF
-,TRBV9,TRBJ2-2,CASSSPANTGELFF
-,TRBV4-1,TRBJ2-7,CASSPEQGPYEQYF
-,TRBV28,TRBJ2-7,CATQMGLAAYEQYF
-,TRBV7-3,TRBJ2-1,CASSPSLYNEQFF
-,TRBV5-1,TRBJ2-2,CASSETGLNGELFF
-,TRBV2,TRBJ2-3,CASRGVTDTQYF
once,TRBV4-1,TRBJ1-3,CASSQGLGAGNTIYF
-,TRBV29-1,TRBJ1-3,CSVPAGENTIYF
-,TRBV9,TRBJ1-4,CASSADRFREKLFF
-,TRBV30,TRBJ2-5,CAYTLGWGPQETQYF
-,TRBV27,TRBJ1-1,CASSFYASQGEAFF
-,TRBV25-1,TRBJ2-7,CASSAPPGVGSSYEQYF
-,TRBV14,TRBJ2-3,CASSPLPLAVRDTQYF
-,TRBV2,TRBJ2-1,CASSEAGGNIPNEQFF
-,TRBV27,TRBJ1-1,CASSPSEAGRDAFF
few,TRBV2,TRBJ2-3,CASRPQGLTDTQYF
-,TRBV11-1,TRBJ2-1,CASSPPPTSYNEQFF
once,TRBV5-6,TRBJ1-3,CASSLITGGNTIYF
-,TRBV5-1,TRBJ2-7,CASSSTGYEQYF
-,TRBV5-1,TRBJ2-5,CASSSLSGGPGTQYF
-,TRBV5-6,TRBJ2-1,CASSLGAAEQFF
once,TRBV7-9,TRBJ2-5,CASSDGTSVETQYF
-,TRBV30,TRBJ1-3,CAWSLEIRNTIYF
-,TRBV30,TRBJ1-5,CAYDSGGNQPQHF
once,TRBV27,TRBJ2-2,CASSPSSGGTGELFF
-,TRBV2,TRBJ2-7,CASSEAASGTYEQYF
-,TRBV4-2,TRBJ2-7,CASSQDHASGSYEQYF
-,TRBV5-1,TRBJ1-2,CASSLVPMSRGNYGYTF
-,TRBV28,TRBJ2-2,CASQAGDRLTGELFF
-,TRBV5-1,TRBJ1-3,CASSPAQGTFSGNTIYF
few,TRBV19,-,CASTPSGGPAYEQYF
-,TRBV6-1,TRBJ2-7,CASSGETRGSYEQYF
-,TRBV29-1,TRBJ1-3,CSVGAGPATIYF
once,TRBV30,TRBJ2-1,CAWSRSGGGREQFF
once,TRBV10-2,TRBJ1-1,CASSRGTEAFF
-,TRBV30,TRBJ2-3,CAVTGTRGGTDTQYF
-,TRBV28,TRBJ2-7,CASSLGGEGDEQYF
once,TRBV15,TRBJ1-1,CATSPLAGGTDTEAFF
-,TRBV28,TRBJ1-2,CASSFHLPEDGYTF
few,TRBV6-5,TRBJ1-1,CASSYSQNTEAFF
-,TRBV15,TRBJ1-5,CATSREGENNQPQHF
once,TRBV28,TRBJ1-1,CASIADRATEAFF